The present T cell receptor beta chain was sequenced within a study of blood T cell repertoires in COVID-19 (TCRdb year 2020). Background for the entire study: The collaborator samples originated in the United States, Italy and Spain and spanned the acute and convalescent phases of COVID-19. The repertoires were made available in a free public database intended to serve as a resource for research on the immune response to SARS-CoV-2. Subjects who had been exposed to COVID-19, were actively infected with it, or had recovered from it provided the deeply sampled blood TCRbeta repertoires that made up the dataset. Sample metadata almost always included a de-identified subject ID, COVID-19 status, age in years and sex. The prospective study material was composed of cDNA or gDNA derived from T cells, B-cell-depleted T cells, or PBMCs. Samples came from the ongoing ImmuneRACE study (first 160 participants) plus 1,254 subjects from 6 global collaborators. HLA class I and class II types, where available, came from metadata supplied by the sample provider rather than from assay-based typing.

The CDR3 goes from the cysteine to the phenylalanine over 12 residues. Only the CDR3 part of the read is kept: 36 bases, read in frame from the first base. The germline V gene sets CDR1 to KGHSH and CDR2 to LQKENI. The germline V end is reduced by 6 bases and the J end by 8 bases; junction bases left unmatched: 5. Points the paper makes about the study in general: The quantity of clinical and demographic metadata differed by source and by participant and was supplied without curation.

This clone was counted between two and nine times. The specificity of this receptor is unknown. The record has no base qualities; no much larger clone is one base away. The collaborating institutions used their own protocols to collect whole blood in K2EDTA tubes. For TCRbeta analysis, collaborator samples were shipped as frozen whole blood, as isolated PBMCs, or as DNA extracted from either sample type. TCRbeta CDR3 regions were amplified from genomic DNA by means of the immunoSEQ Assay, a bias-controlled multiplex PCR. In the authors' own workflow: The number of nucleated cells in each sample was estimated from the amplification of reference gene primers within the assay. To quantify the absolute abundance of each unique TCRbeta CDR3 rearrangement, sequence reads were collapsed and filtered. For each sample, productive Simpson clonality was calculated as the square root of Simpson's diversity index over productive rearrangements. In its TCRdb copy, this immuneACCESS table keeps in-frame sequences only and misses some clones. Where compared with another copy, unresolved V genes explain less than half of these, and the others have no known cause. From that table come the V and J calls and clone size; the DNA was used to work out D and trimming. For this sample there are 270,000 or so clones; roughly 89% appear just once. Jointly, the top ten make up around 2.9% of the sample.

Material: peripheral blood. This clonotype originated in a woman aged 30 to 39 with active or convalescent COVID-19. Recombination connected TRBV18 to TRBJ1-2, and 8 junctional nucleotides match TRBD1. The DNA sequence reads TGTGCCAGCTCTCAGACAGGGGAGGGCTACACCTTC. This encodes CASSQTGEGYTF.